The present entry profiles one TCR beta chain with its context. The data were produced by immunoSEQ multiplex PCR, yet TCRdb's version contains in-frame clones alone and is incomplete. The profile shows about 80,000 clones, about 94% of them singletons. The record originates from a study of technical replicates of blood from several donors. With 6 bases clipped from V and 2 bases from J, the junction kept 4 bases outside the gene matches. Germline CDR1 and CDR2: MNHEY and SVGAGI. The CDR3 has 13 amino acids. This rearrangement joins TRBV6-5 to TRBJ2-7, with 7 nucleotides matching TRBD1. Sequencing was performed on T cells isolated from PBMCs. This clonotype originated in a human donor in good health. CDR3 protein: CASRIGTAYEQYF. CDR3 sequence (DNA): TGTGCCAGCAGAATAGGGACAGCCTACGAGCAGTACTTC.